This record covers a single TCR beta chain. The clone's antigen remains unknown. There are no base qualities to consult, and no much larger clone falls within one base. The immunoSEQ Assay, a bias-controlled multiplex PCR, was used to amplify TCRbeta CDR3 regions from genomic DNA. The original pipeline was this. The number of nucleated cells in each sample was estimated from the amplification of reference gene primers within the assay. To quantify the absolute abundance of each unique TCRbeta CDR3 rearrangement, sequence reads were collapsed and filtered. Productive Simpson clonality was computed per sample as the square root of Simpson's diversity index over productive rearrangements. TCRdb obtained this table from immuneACCESS and retained in-frame rearrangements with V and J assigned. These tables miss some clones; where compared with another copy, unresolved V genes account for less than half of the shortfall, and the remainder is unexplained. V, J and clone size were drawn from that table, and D and trimming were deduced from the DNA. Counted in this sample were about 300,000 clones; under 90% of them appeared once. Clones ranked in the top ten supply roughly 4% of the sample.

This entry comes from a study of blood T cell repertoires in COVID-19 (dated by TCRdb to the early 2020s). Context from the whole study: Collaborator samples came from the United States, Italy and Spain and covered acute and convalescent phases of COVID-19. The repertoires were made available in a free public database intended to serve as a resource for research on the immune response to SARS-CoV-2. Samples came from the ongoing ImmuneRACE study (first 160 participants) plus 1,254 subjects from 6 global collaborators. Subjects who had been exposed to COVID-19, were actively infected with it, or had recovered from it provided the deeply sampled blood TCRbeta repertoires that made up the dataset. Sample metadata almost always included a de-identified subject ID, COVID-19 status, age in years and sex. Where available, HLA class I and class II types were taken from metadata supplied by the sample provider and were not determined by assay-based typing. The prospective study material was composed of cDNA or gDNA derived from T cells, B-cell-depleted T cells, or PBMCs. What the work shows at the level of the full study, not this receptor alone: The amount of clinical and demographic metadata varied by source and participant and was provided uncurated.

Participants in the prospective study were enrolled through a virtual design, were aged about 18 to 100 years, and lived in 20 to 30 United States geographic areas. In the prospective study, participants were assigned to cohorts based on the clinical history participants reported in a screening survey and a study questionnaire. Recovered participants in ImmuneRACE Cohort 3 were defined as having two consecutive negative NP/OP PCR tests, clearance from a healthcare professional, or resolution of symptoms. In the prospective study, whole blood, serum and a nasopharyngeal or oropharyngeal swab were collected from each participant by mobile phlebotomists. Additional blood draws and questionnaires over an approximately two-month period could optionally be provided by prospective study participants. Before DNA extraction, prospective study blood samples were shipped either frozen or at room temperature.

Compared with germline, V lacks 1 base and J lacks 7 bases; bases without a gene match: 10. The germline V gene (reference sequence) supplies CDR1 LNHNV and CDR2 YYDKDF. Spanning cysteine to phenylalanine, the CDR3 consists of 16 amino acids. Just CDR3 DNA is preserved here, 48 bases in frame from base 1. The chain is assembled from TRBV15 and TRBJ1-5; 7 nucleotides in the junction match TRBD1. The specimen sequenced was PBMCs or T cells enriched from blood (not recorded which). The receptor was isolated from a man aged 30 to 39 who had recovered from COVID-19. The DNA sequence is given as TGTGCCACCAGCAGAGGGCCGGGACAGTCAGGACAGCCCCAGCATTTT. Translated, it reads CATSRGPGQSGQPQHF.